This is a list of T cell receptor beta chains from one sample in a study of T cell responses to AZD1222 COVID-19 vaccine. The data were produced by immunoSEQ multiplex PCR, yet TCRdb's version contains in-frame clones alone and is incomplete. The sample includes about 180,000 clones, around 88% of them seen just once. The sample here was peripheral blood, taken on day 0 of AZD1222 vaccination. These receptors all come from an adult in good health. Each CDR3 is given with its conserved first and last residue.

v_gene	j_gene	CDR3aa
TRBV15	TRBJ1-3	CATSRGRGNTIYF
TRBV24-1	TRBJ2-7	CATSDPRDVGYEQYF
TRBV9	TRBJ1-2	CASKGDYGYTF
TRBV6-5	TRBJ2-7	CASNPAGTGAYEQYF
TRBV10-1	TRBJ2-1	CASSVGGGRNEQFF
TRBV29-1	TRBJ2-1	CSVVGSSGNLAQFF
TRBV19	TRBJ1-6	CASSFPGLGSPLHF
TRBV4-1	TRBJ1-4	CASSPVGQVNEKLFF
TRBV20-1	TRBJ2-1	CSARDPNEQFF
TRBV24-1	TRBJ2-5	CATSDSGPETQYF
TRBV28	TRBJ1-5	CASRVPGVTDNQPQHF
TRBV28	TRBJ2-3	CASSRLGLAGLTDTQYF
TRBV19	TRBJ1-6	CASSMIKGWTPLHF
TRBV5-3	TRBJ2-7	CARSYLLPGLAGGPDEQYF
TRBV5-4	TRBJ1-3	CAIHQGADGNTIYF
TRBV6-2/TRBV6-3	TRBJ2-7	CASSSRSTGVYEQYF
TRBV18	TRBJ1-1	CASSRLGTANTEAFF
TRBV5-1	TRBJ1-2	CASRRAGVNYGYTF
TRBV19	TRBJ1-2	CASSTAGTGYGYTF
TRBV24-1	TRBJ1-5	CATSGGNQPQHF
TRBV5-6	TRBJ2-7	CASSSYYEQYF
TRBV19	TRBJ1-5	CATADRGLYQPQHF
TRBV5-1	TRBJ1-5	CASSYQLWGRGNQPQHF
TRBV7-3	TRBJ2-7	CASSLTDSSYEQYF
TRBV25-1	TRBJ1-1	CASIPGKSTEAFF
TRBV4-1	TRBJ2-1	CASSQEGLSYNEQFF
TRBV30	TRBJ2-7	CASNSDSNSYEQYF
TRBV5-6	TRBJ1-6	CASSLGPNSPLHF
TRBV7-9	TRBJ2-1	CASSSSVNNEQFF
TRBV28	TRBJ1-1	CASSSGQMTEAFF
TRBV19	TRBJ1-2	CASSETGGYGYTF
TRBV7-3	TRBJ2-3	CASSPGAGADTQYF
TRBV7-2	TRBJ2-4	CASSPDLGAKNIQYF
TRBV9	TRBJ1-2	CASSVGGDRNNYGYTF
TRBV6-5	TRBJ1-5	CASNTLGVNQPQHF
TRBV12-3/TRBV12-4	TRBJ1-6	CASSSTGLSLHF
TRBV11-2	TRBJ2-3	CASSLVRPSGSRNTQYF
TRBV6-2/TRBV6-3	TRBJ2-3	CASSYSAGASTDTQYF
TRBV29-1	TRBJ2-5	CSVGAKGETQYF
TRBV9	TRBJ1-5	CASSVGEGNQPQHF
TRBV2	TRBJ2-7	CASGDSGREAYEQYF